The 27 T cell receptor beta chains given below trace back to one sample, sequenced in a study of vaccination effects on CD4 cells after COVID-19. Antigens of these TCRs are unknown. Here immunoSEQ multiplex PCR was the method, and the copy in TCRdb shows in-frame clones only, minus some. The sample holds around 16,000 clones; about 70% are singletons and the top ten take approximately 20%. Antigen-specific CD4+ T cell clonotypes were called by their expansion after viral peptide-pool culture in ViraFEST. Isolation of CD4+ T cells took place after about nine days of culture. Vaccine administered to participants consisted of two doses of either BNT162b2 or mRNA-1273. Sequencing was performed on CD4+ T cells from PBMCs cultured with HCoV-NL63 spike peptides, taken after COVID-19 vaccination. The receptors were gathered from a human donor who received a COVID-19 vaccine.

The chain recombines TRBV27 with TRBJ1-1; D not resolved. Trimming cost V 2 bases and J 8 bases, with 12 bases left between them. This CDR3 region has 13 residues. Germline assignment: CDR1 MNHEY and CDR2 SMNVEV (reference sequence). DNA of the CDR3: TGTGCCAGCAGTTTACGTGACGGCCGAGAAGCTTTCTTT. This translates into CASSLRDGREAFF.

This clone was seen just once. The chain employs TRBV16 and TRBJ2-5; 8 bases are shared with TRBD1. The germline V gene has CDR1 KGHSY and CDR2 FQNENV. Germline trimming cut 2 bases from V and 2 bases from J; bases unmatched to any gene: 4. This CDR3 spans 15 amino acids. CDR3 in DNA: TGTGCCAGCAGCCAAACAGGGGGACAGCAAGAGACCCAGTACTTC. It yields the protein CASSQTGGQQETQYF.

This clone appeared a few times. The chain has TRBV7-2 and TRBJ2-7; a weak D match, TRBD1 (5 bases). V lost 5 bases and J lost 4, with 6 bases in between. CDR3 size: 11 residues. Per the germline V gene, CDR1 is SGHTA and CDR2 is FQGNSA. The chain's CDR3 is CASSDRYEQYF. As DNA, the CDR3 is TGTGCCAGCAGCGACAGATACGAGCAGTACTTC.

This rearrangement joins TRBV6-5 to TRBJ1-1; no definite D call. Trimming stripped 0 bases from V and 1 base from J, with 9 bases between. Germline values: CDR1 MNHEY, CDR2 SVGAGI. CDR3 length: 15 amino acids. This CDR3 reads CASSYSRLSNTEAFF. CDR3 DNA sequence: TGTGCCAGCAGTTACTCGAGACTCTCGAACACTGAAGCTTTCTTT.

CDR3 residues: CASSSRSARVETQYF. The CDR3, as DNA: TGTGCCAGCAGCTCCCGTTCCGCCAGGGTAGAGACCCAGTACTTC. The rearrangement joins TRBV7-9 to TRBJ2-5; D is possibly TRBD1 (5 bases). CDR3 size: 15 residues. Germline V lookup: CDR1 SEHNR, CDR2 FQNEAQ (reference sequence). V was shortened by 4 bases and J by 4 bases, with 16 bases between the two germline ends.

J is TRBJ2-3 and V is TRBV24-1; TRBD1 agrees at 12 bases. Germline values: CDR1 KGHDR, CDR2 SFDVKD. The V and J ends lost 3 bases and 4 bases, in that order; junction bases with no gene match: 10. The CDR3 covers 18 residues. This chain's CDR3 is CATSDSLGQGAEADTQYF. The DNA of the CDR3 is TGTGCCACCAGTGATAGCTTGGGACAGGGGGCGGAGGCAGATACGCAGTATTTT.

This clone was seen once. The V call is TRBV5-1, the J call TRBJ2-1; D perhaps matches TRBD2 (5 bases). Germline V CDR1 and CDR2: SGHRS, YFSETQ. V was trimmed by 4 bases and J by 10 bases, leaving 9 bases between them. The CDR3 is 11 amino acids. DNA for the CDR3: TGCGCCAGCAGCCCGGAGCGGGAGCAGTTCTTC. This translates into CASSPEREQFF.

The chain has TRBV4-3 and TRBJ2-3; D possibly corresponds to TRBD1 (5 bases). V lost 4 bases to trimming and J lost 0 bases, with 14 bases between them. CDR1 LGHNA and CDR2 YSLEER come from the germline V gene. The CDR3 has 16 amino acids. The DNA of the CDR3 is TGCGCCAGCAGCCTAAGCGCCAGGGCTAGCACAGATACGCAGTATTTT. Translating gives CASSLSARASTDTQYF.

The chain is built from TRBV10-3 and TRBJ1-1; 8 bases match TRBD1. This CDR3 comprises 16 residues. V lost 10 bases, J lost 1 base, and 14 bases stayed unmatched. Germline V gene data show CDR1 as ENHRY and CDR2 as SYGVKD. The CDR3 sequence: CASKGTGGFTNTEAFF. The CDR3 DNA follows: TGTGCCAGCAAGGGTACAGGGGGGTTTACGAACACTGAAGCTTTCTTT.

This clone was observed a handful of times. The V and J genes are TRBV29-1 and TRBJ1-2; TRBD1 matches 9 bases. The V and J ends lost 5 bases and 7 bases, in that order; junction bases with no gene match: 11. CDR1 is SQVTM, CDR2 ANQGSEA, per germline. This CDR3 contains 14 residues. CDR3 loop: CSVRAGTGFGGYTF. CDR3 DNA sequence: TGCAGCGTTCGCGCCGGGACAGGGTTTGGTGGCTACACCTTC.

This clone has just one count. J is TRBJ1-4 and V is TRBV7-2; D call uncertain. The CDR3 runs 14 residues. Germline V gene sequence: CDR1 SGHTA, CDR2 FQGNSA. The V gene lost 5 bases and the J gene lost 7 bases, with 14 bases spanning the gap. The DNA for the CDR3 is TGTGCCAGCAGCCCTCTTCCCTTGGGTGAAAAACTGTTTTTT. Protein: CASSPLPLGEKLFF.

CDR3 region: CASSLEGGAGGAEAFF. The CDR3 DNA reads as TGTGCCAGCAGTTTAGAAGGGGGCGCAGGAGGCGCTGAAGCTTTCTTT. V usage is TRBV28 and J usage is TRBJ1-1; 7 bases agree with TRBD1. Trimming removed 2 bases from V and 6 bases from J; junction bases left unmatched: 12. The germline gives CDR1 MDHEN, CDR2 SYDVKM. This CDR3 contains 16 residues.

This clone has only a few counts. V and J are TRBV5-6 and TRBJ2-7, with TRBD2 as a possible D gene (5 bases). The V end was cut by 4 bases, the J end by 1 base, with 6 bases between. This CDR3 region has 12 residues. Germline V lookup: CDR1 SGHDT, CDR2 YYEEEE. CDR3 bases: TGTGCCAGCAGCACGGGATCCTACGAGCAGTACTTC. This gives the protein CASSTGSYEQYF.

The V and J genes are TRBV6-6 and TRBJ2-7; D call uncertain. CDR3 size: 15 residues. V shed 0 bases and J shed 1 base, with 10 bases lying between them. The V gene's germline CDR1 is MNHNY and CDR2 SVGAGI (reference sequence). The CDR3 bases are TGTGCCAGCAGTTACTCGGGGAAACGGTCCTACGAGCAGTACTTC. This gives the protein CASSYSGKRSYEQYF.

This clone has more than one count but fewer than ten. The CDR3 nucleotides are TGCGCCAGCAGACACGGGCCTTCTAGGAATGAGCAGTTCTTC. Translating it yields CASRHGPSRNEQFF. The rearrangement links TRBV4-1 to TRBJ2-1; D remains ambiguous. Germline V gives CDR1 MGHRA, CDR2 YSYEKL. V dropped 6 bases and J dropped 7 bases, with 16 bases sitting between them. The CDR3 totals 14 residues.

J is TRBJ1-4 and V is TRBV10-3; TRBD1 agrees at 7 bases. V shed 4 bases and J 6 bases; nucleotides not matched to a gene: 5. Germline V gene sequence: CDR1 ENHRY, CDR2 SYGVKD. The CDR3 is 14 residues long. CDR3 DNA: TGTGCCATCAGTGGCAACGGACAGGATGAAAAACTGTTTTTT. It is translated as CAISGNGQDEKLFF.

The chain joins TRBV4-1 to TRBJ2-5; D ambiguous. The V and J ends lost 3 bases and 5 bases respectively, with 10 bases between them. CDR3 length: 13 residues. The germline CDR1 and CDR2 sequences are MGHRA and YSYEKL. CDR3 amino acids: CASSQAYGETQYF. The CDR3 bases are TGCGCCAGCAGCCAGGCTTACGGGGAGACCCAGTACTTC.

The CDR3 loop reads CASSLGGGGDYGYTF. CDR3 DNA: TGTGCCAGCAGCTTAGGGGGAGGGGGCGACTATGGCTACACCTTC. The V call is TRBV7-9, the J call TRBJ1-2, with TRBD1 matching 7 bases. CDR3 length: 15 amino acids. After removal of 1 base from V and 3 bases from J, the junction contained 5 bases not matched to a gene. The germline V gene encodes CDR1 SEHNR and CDR2 FQNEAQ (reference sequence). Full variable domain (remainder filled in from reference TRBV7-9 and TRBJ1-2): DTGVSQNPRHKITKRGQNVTFRCDPISEHNRLYWYRQTLGQGPEFLTYFQNEAQLEKSRLLSDRFSAERPKGSFSTLEIQRTEQGDSAMYLCASSLGGGGDYGYTFGSGTRLTVV.

This clone was seen only a few times. V is TRBV30 and J is TRBJ1-5; D is possibly TRBD1 (6 bases). V was clipped by 0 bases and J by 7 bases, with 10 bases between them. In germline, CDR1 is GTSNPN, CDR2 SVGIG (reference sequence). The CDR3 consists of 13 residues. The CDR3 nucleotides are TGTGCCTGGAGTGTACAGGGAGGGCAGCCCCAGCATTTT. It encodes CAWSVQGGQPQHF.

Only one count was recorded for this clone. The CDR3, as DNA: TGTGCCAGCAGTAGGAGTAAGGAGCAGTTCTTC. Protein: CASSRSKEQFF. The chain combines TRBV28 with TRBJ2-1; D not resolved. The CDR3 runs to 11 residues. CDR1 and CDR2 from the germline V gene are MDHEN and SYDVKM. The V and J ends lost 5 bases and 10 bases respectively, with 9 bases between them. Drawing the rest from reference TRBV28 and TRBJ2-1, the complete variable domain is DVKVTQSSRYLVKRTGEKVFLECVQDMDHENMFWYRQDPGLGLRLIYFSYDVKMKEKGDIPEGYSVSREKKERFSLILESASTNQTSMYLCASSRSKEQFFGPGTRLTVL.

This clone appeared a single time. V and J are TRBV9 and TRBJ2-7; 12 positions agree with TRBD2. This CDR3 has 15 amino acids. V trimming: 4 bases; J trimming: 2 bases; junction bases outside the gene matches: 4. Germline values: CDR1 SGDLS, CDR2 YYNGEE. CDR3 region: CASSPRLAGAYEQYF. The DNA for the CDR3 is TGTGCCAGCAGCCCCCGACTAGCGGGGGCCTACGAGCAGTACTTC. The full variable domain, its missing parts supplied by reference TRBV9 and TRBJ2-7, is DSGVTQTPKHLITATGQRVTLRCSPRSGDLSVYWYQQSLDQGLQFLIQYYNGEERAKGNILERFSAQQFPDLHSELNLSSLELGDSALYFCASSPRLAGAYEQYFGPGTRLTVT.

The V gene is TRBV4-1, the J gene TRBJ1-2, with D uncertain. The V end lost 0 bases, the J end lost 4 bases, and 9 bases lay between the germline ends. This CDR3 is built from 14 residues. Germline V gene lookup returns CDR1 MGHRA and CDR2 YSYEKL. The CDR3 coding sequence is TGCGCCAGCAGCCAAGAGGGTATCATCTATGGCTACACCTTC. Encoded protein: CASSQEGIIYGYTF.

This rearrangement joins TRBV5-1 to TRBJ2-7; perhaps TRBD2 as D (6 bases). Germline lookup yields CDR1 SGHRS and CDR2 YFSETQ. This CDR3 has 15 residues. Trimming shortened V by 0 bases and J by 4 bases, and 14 bases separated the two germline ends. DNA of the CDR3: TGCGCCAGCAGCTTGGAAGGGCGGGGATTGTACGAGCAGTACTTC. Its protein product is CASSLEGRGLYEQYF.

This clone was detected a few times. The CDR3 here is CASSYTGGAGANVLTF. The CDR3 DNA sequence: TGTGCCAGCAGTTACACGGGGGGTGCTGGGGCCAACGTCCTGACTTTC. V usage is TRBV6-5 and J usage is TRBJ2-6; 7 bases agree with TRBD2. Germline-derived CDR1 and CDR2 are MNHEY and SVGAGI. CDR3 length: 16 residues. V lost 2 bases to trimming and J lost 2 bases; unmatched junction nucleotides: 3.

Only a few counts were recorded for this clone. The chain uses TRBV3-1 (or the pseudogene TRBV3-2) and TRBJ2-7; 7 bases match TRBD1. In germline, CDR1 is LGHDT, CDR2 YNNKEL (reference sequence). The CDR3 extends over 15 amino acids. The J segment lost 3 bases and the V segment lost 0 bases, leaving 5 bases of the junction unmatched. The CDR3 loop is CASSQETGMRYEQYF. The CDR3 DNA reads as TGTGCCAGCAGCCAAGAGACAGGGATGCGCTACGAGCAGTACTTC.

V and J are TRBV2 and TRBJ1-2; unclear D gene. V shed 5 bases and J shed 0 bases, with 7 bases lying between them. The CDR3 has 13 residues. Germline V gene lookup returns CDR1 SNHLY and CDR2 FYNNEI. The CDR3 nucleotides read TGTGCCAGCAGTTACCAGGCTAACTATGGCTACACCTTC. This encodes CASSYQANYGYTF. Based on the CDR3 plus reference TRBV2 and TRBJ1-2, the full variable domain is EPEVTQTPSHQVTQMGQEVILRCVPISNHLYFYWYRQILGQKVEFLVSFYNNEISEKSEIFDDQFSVERPDGSNFTLKIRSTKLEDSAMYFCASSYQANYGYTFGSGTRLTVV.

This clone was recorded a few times. The V and J genes are TRBV19 and TRBJ2-1, with 7 positions matching TRBD2. V was clipped by 0 bases and J by 7 bases; unmatched bases: 9. This CDR3 comprises 16 residues. The germline CDR1 and CDR2 sequences are LNHDA and SQIVND (reference sequence). CDR3 nucleotide sequence: TGTGCCAGTAGTATAGATGCCGGGACTACGAGAAATGAGCAGTTCTTC. This codes for CASSIDAGTTRNEQFF.